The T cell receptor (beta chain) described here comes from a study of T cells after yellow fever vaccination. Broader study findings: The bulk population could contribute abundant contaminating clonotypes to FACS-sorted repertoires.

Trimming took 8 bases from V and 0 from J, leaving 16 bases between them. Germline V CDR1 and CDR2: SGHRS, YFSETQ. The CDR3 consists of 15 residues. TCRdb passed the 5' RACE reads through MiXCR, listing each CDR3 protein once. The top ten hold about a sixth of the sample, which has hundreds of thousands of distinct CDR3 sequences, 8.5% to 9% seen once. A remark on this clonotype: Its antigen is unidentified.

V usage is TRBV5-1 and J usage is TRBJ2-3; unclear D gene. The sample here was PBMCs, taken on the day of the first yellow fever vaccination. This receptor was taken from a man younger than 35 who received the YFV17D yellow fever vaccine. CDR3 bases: TGCGCCAGTGTCGCCCAAGGGCAGAGCACAGATACGCAGTATTTT. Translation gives CASVAQGQSTDTQYF.